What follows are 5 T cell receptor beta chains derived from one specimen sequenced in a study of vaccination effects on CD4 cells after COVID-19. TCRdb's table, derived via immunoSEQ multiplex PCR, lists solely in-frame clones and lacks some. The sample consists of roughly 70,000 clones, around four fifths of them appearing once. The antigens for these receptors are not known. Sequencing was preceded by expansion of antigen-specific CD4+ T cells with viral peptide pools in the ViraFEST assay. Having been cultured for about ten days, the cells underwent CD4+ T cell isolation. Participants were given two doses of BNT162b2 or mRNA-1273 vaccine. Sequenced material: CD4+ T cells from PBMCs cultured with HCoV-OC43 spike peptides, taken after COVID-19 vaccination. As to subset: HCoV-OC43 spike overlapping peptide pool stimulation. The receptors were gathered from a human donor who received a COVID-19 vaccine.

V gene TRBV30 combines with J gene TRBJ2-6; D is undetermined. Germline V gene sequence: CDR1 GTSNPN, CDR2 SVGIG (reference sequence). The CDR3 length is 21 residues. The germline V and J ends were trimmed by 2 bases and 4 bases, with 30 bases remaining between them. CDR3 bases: TGTGCCTGGAGTAAGAAAAAACTCAGCCTGCCCCAGTCTCTGGGGGCCAACGTCCTGACTTTC. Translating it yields CAWSKKKLSLPQSLGANVLTF.

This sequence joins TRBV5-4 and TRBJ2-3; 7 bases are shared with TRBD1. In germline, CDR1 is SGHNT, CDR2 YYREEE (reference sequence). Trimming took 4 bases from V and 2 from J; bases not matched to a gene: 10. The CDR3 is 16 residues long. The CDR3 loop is CASSPPTGSFTDTQYF. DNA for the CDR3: TGTGCCAGCAGCCCGCCGACAGGGTCTTTCACAGATACGCAGTATTTT.

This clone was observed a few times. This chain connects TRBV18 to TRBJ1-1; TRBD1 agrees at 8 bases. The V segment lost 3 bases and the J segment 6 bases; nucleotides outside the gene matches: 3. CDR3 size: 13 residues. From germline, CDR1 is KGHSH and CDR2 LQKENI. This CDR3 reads CASSPPTGAEAFF. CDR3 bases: TGTGCCAGCTCACCGCCGACAGGGGCTGAAGCTTTCTTT. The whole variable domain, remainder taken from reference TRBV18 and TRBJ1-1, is NAGVMQNPRHLVRRRGQEARLRCSPMKGHSHVYWYRQLPEEGLKFMVYLQKENIIDESGMPKERFSAEFPKEGPSILRIQQVVRGDSAAYFCASSPPTGAEAFFGQGTRLTVV.

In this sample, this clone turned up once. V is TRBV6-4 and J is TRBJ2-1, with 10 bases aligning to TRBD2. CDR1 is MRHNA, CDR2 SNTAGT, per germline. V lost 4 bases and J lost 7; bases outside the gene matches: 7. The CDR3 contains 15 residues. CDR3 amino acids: CASSVLAGGLNEQFF. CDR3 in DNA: TGTGCCAGCAGTGTGTTAGCGGGGGGATTGAATGAGCAGTTCTTC.

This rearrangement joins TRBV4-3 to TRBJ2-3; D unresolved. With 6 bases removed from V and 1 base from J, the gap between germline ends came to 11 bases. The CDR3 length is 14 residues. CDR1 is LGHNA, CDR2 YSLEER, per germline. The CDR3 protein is CASSPTQGTDTQYF. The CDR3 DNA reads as TGCGCCAGCAGTCCGACCCAGGGCACAGATACGCAGTATTTT.